This paragraph reports one T cell receptor (beta chain). Sample-barcoded 5' priming and a J-beta primer mix drove a second PCR of roughly 7 to 11 cycles. A single record per CDR3 protein comes from TCRdb applying MiXCR to the 5' RACE reads. The table has 700,000 or so distinct CDR3 sequences, approximately 40% seen once; the top ten hold 25% to 35%. The germline CDR1 and CDR2 sequences are ENHRY and SYGVKD. V gave up 11 bases and J gave up 8 bases; unmatched junction bases: 7. This CDR3 spans 13 amino acids. This sample was included in a study of blood T cells in healthy people across ages. The chain uses TRBV10-3 and TRBJ2-1; 12 positions agree with TRBD1. This TCR was sampled from a man older than 75 in good health. The source material was blood. This chain's CDR3 is CAVMGQGADEQFF. DNA for the CDR3: TGTGCCGTCATGGGACAGGGGGCGGATGAGCAGTTCTTC.